This T cell receptor (beta chain) was identified in a study of T cells in Graves' hyperthyroidism and ophthalmopathy. This clonotype has a handful of counts. Trimming took 2 bases from V and 5 from J, leaving 16 bases between them. The CDR3 runs to 15 residues. Amplified TCR beta CDR3 regions derived from RNA transcripts. When the TCR CDR3 underwent first-round RT-PCR, the HTBI primer set was used. TCRdb used MiXCR to reprocess the multiplex PCR reads, holding one entry per CDR3 protein. Among about 520,000 distinct CDR3 sequences listed, around 20% were seen once. This clonotype originated in a man aged 18 to 29 with Graves' hyperthyroidism. The sequenced sample was blood. The chain uses TRBV12-3 or TRBV12-4 and TRBJ2-7; perhaps TRBD1 as D (7 bases). In nucleotides, the CDR3 is TGTGCCAGCAGTTTATTAGGCAGGGGGGCCCACGAGCAGTACTTC. Protein: CASSLLGRGAHEQYF.